The 24 T cell receptor beta chains listed next were all sequenced from one sample in a study of a mutant IDH1 vaccine in newly diagnosed glioma (dated by TCRdb to the early 2020s). Library preparation was by the immunoSEQ multiplex PCR assay. The clones in this table, taken by TCRdb from immuneACCESS, are in-frame only. Not every clone is retained; where verified, under half of the shortfall comes from an unresolved V gene, and the cause of the rest is unknown. The table for this sample lists over 45,000 clones; 91% of them were counted only once. The biggest ten clones account for roughly 2.7% of the sample. The sample's time point label, in plain terms: baseline, week 1 (first vaccination visit). Sample treatment or condition, as interpreted from the label and publication: pre-vaccination baseline after standard-of-care therapy. The sample was PBMCs, taken from a glioma patient treated with radiotherapy, temozolomide or both. Source of these receptors: a man aged 50 or older with glioma.

The chain joins TRBV6-6 to TRBJ1-1; D may be TRBD1 (6 bases). The CDR3 is 14 residues long. Germline V gene lookup returns CDR1 MNHNY and CDR2 SVGAGI (reference sequence). Trimming took 6 bases from V and 3 from J, leaving 14 bases between them. For the CDR3, the DNA is TGTGCCAGCAGCCCTTTGGGGGCCGACACTGAAGCTTTCTTT. It is translated as CASSPLGADTEAFF.

The chain combines TRBV2 with TRBJ2-6; tentative D call: TRBD1 (5 bases). The CDR3 runs 16 residues. CDR1 is SNHLY, CDR2 FYNNEI, per germline. Deletions cut 10 bases from V and 0 bases from J, with 16 bases between. CDR3: CATTSTGGSGANVLTF. Written as DNA, the CDR3 is TGTGCCACGACAAGCACAGGTGGCTCTGGGGCCAACGTCCTGACTTTC.

V gene TRBV28 combines with J gene TRBJ1-2, with 7 bases lining up with TRBD1. The V and J ends lost 4 bases and 8 bases, in that order; junction bases with no gene match: 10. CDR3 size: 14 residues. Germline loops: CDR1 MDHEN, CDR2 SYDVKM. The CDR3 DNA reads TGTGCCAGCAGTTCACCAGAGACAGGGCTCGGCTACACCTTC. Translated, it gives CASSSPETGLGYTF.

The chain is built from TRBV9 and TRBJ1-4, with 7 nucleotides matching TRBD1. With 3 bases clipped from V and 2 bases from J, the junction kept 10 bases outside the gene matches. The CDR3 length is 17 residues. The germline V gene encodes CDR1 SGDLS and CDR2 YYNGEE. In DNA form, the CDR3 reads TGTGCCAGCAGCGCGTCCAGGGGGGCGCGGACTAATGAAAAACTGTTTTTT. Its translation is CASSASRGARTNEKLFF.

The chain links TRBV6-1 to TRBJ2-7; tentative D call: TRBD1 (5 bases). Deletions cut 7 bases from V and 3 bases from J, with 13 bases between. This CDR3 is 13 amino acids long. Germline lookup yields CDR1 MNHNS and CDR2 SASEGT. CDR3 residues: CASKRTSGYEQYF. In nucleotides, the CDR3 is TGTGCCAGCAAAAGGACATCTGGCTACGAGCAGTACTTC.

The rearrangement links TRBV6-6 to TRBJ2-1; TRBD1 aligns across 7 bases. Germline CDR1 reads MNHNY; CDR2 reads SVGAGI (reference sequence). V was clipped by 2 bases and J by 10 bases; unmatched bases: 5. The length of the CDR3 is 13 residues. CDR3 in DNA: TGTGCCAGCAGTTACGCCAGGGGGTTCGAGCAGTTCTTC. This sequence encodes CASSYARGFEQFF.

The J gene is TRBJ2-3, the V gene TRBV2; TRBD2 matches at 14 bases. The CDR3 has 15 amino acids. Trimming cost V 7 bases and J 3 bases; bases outside gene matches: 3. CDR1 and CDR2 (germline): SNHLY, FYNNEI. The CDR3 loop reads CASKGTSGRTDTQYF. The CDR3 DNA is TGTGCCAGCAAGGGGACTAGCGGGAGAACAGATACGCAGTATTTT.

This chain joins TRBV27 and TRBJ1-5, with D uncertain. The CDR3 is 13 residues long. V was pared by 3 bases and J by 4 bases, with 7 bases between. CDR1 and CDR2 (germline): MNHEY, SMNVEV (reference sequence). CDR3 protein: CASSFEGNQPQHF. The CDR3 bases are TGTGCCAGCAGTTTCGAGGGAAATCAGCCCCAGCATTTT.

The genes are TRBV18 and TRBJ2-7; D remains unclear. The germline V gene has CDR1 KGHSH and CDR2 LQKENI. V lost 3 bases, J lost 2 bases, and 11 bases lay in between. This CDR3 is built from 14 residues. The CDR3 protein is CASSPGRLAYEQYF. CDR3 DNA sequence: TGTGCCAGCTCACCTGGGCGGCTCGCCTACGAGCAGTACTTC.

The rearrangement links TRBV19 to TRBJ2-1; 8 bases line up with TRBD2. Germline V gene sequence: CDR1 LNHDA, CDR2 SQIVND (reference sequence). Unmatched junction bases numbered 9, after V lost 6 bases and J lost 2 bases. This CDR3 has 16 amino acids. The CDR3 sequence is CASSRRGGKTYNEQFF. The CDR3 DNA reads TGTGCCAGTAGCCGCCGGGGGGGGAAGACCTACAATGAGCAGTTCTTC.

This clone was picked up a small number of times. The chain joins TRBV5-1 to TRBJ2-1; TRBD2 aligns across 14 bases. The CDR3 length is 17 residues. CDR1 SGHRS and CDR2 YFSETQ come from the germline V gene. J was trimmed by 4 bases and V by 6 bases; bases with no gene match: 9. CDR3 residues: CASNPTGTSGGYNEQFF. The CDR3 DNA sequence: TGCGCCAGCAACCCTACCGGGACTAGCGGGGGTTACAATGAGCAGTTCTTC.

The chain recombines TRBV19 with TRBJ1-1; the match to TRBD1 covers 7 bases. Germline CDR1 is LNHDA and CDR2 is SQIVND (reference sequence). V lost 7 bases and J lost 4; bases outside the gene matches: 12. CDR3 length equals 15 residues. This CDR3 reads CASKLAGGRSTEAFF. The CDR3 DNA reads as TGTGCCAGTAAGTTGGCAGGGGGGCGTAGCACTGAAGCTTTCTTT.

The count of this clone is one. J is TRBJ2-2 and V is TRBV9; D is unresolved. The germline V and J ends were trimmed by 4 bases and 6 bases, with 7 bases remaining between them. CDR1 and CDR2 (germline): SGDLS, YYNGEE. This CDR3 region has 12 residues. The CDR3 reads CASSQTPGELFF. CDR3 DNA sequence: TGTGCCAGCAGCCAAACCCCCGGGGAGCTGTTTTTT. Full variable domain (missing parts from reference TRBV9 and TRBJ2-2): DSGVTQTPKHLITATGQRVTLRCSPRSGDLSVYWYQQSLDQGLQFLIQYYNGEERAKGNILERFSAQQFPDLHSELNLSSLELGDSALYFCASSQTPGELFFGEGSRLTVL.

This chain links TRBV19 with TRBJ2-2, with 9 bases aligning to TRBD1. Germline V gives CDR1 LNHDA, CDR2 SQIVND (reference sequence). The CDR3 is 14 residues long. J was trimmed by 4 bases and V by 10 bases; bases with no gene match: 7. DNA of the CDR3: TGTGCCACTAGACAGGGGGAAGTCACCGGGGAGCTGTTTTTT. Amino acid sequence: CATRQGEVTGELFF. The full variable domain, rest sourced from reference TRBV19 and TRBJ2-2, is DGGITQSPKYLFRKEGQNVTLSCEQNLNHDAMYWYRQDPGQGLRLIYYSQIVNDFQKGDIAEGYSVSREKKESFPLTVTSAQKNPTAFYLCATRQGEVTGELFFGEGSRLTVL.

The J gene is TRBJ2-3, the V gene TRBV7-2; D is ambiguous. This CDR3 spans 13 amino acids. Germline V CDR1 and CDR2: SGHTA, FQGNSA. The ends were cut back, 5 bases at V and 6 bases at J, with 12 bases in the middle. The CDR3 reads CASSANSLDTQYF. The CDR3 region has the DNA TGTGCCAGCAGCGCAAACAGTTTGGATACGCAGTATTTT.

This sequence joins TRBV10-3 and TRBJ2-2; 7 nucleotides match TRBD1. The length of the CDR3 is 16 residues. After removal of 0 bases from V and 0 bases from J, the junction contained 1 base not matched to a gene. Germline V lookup: CDR1 ENHRY, CDR2 SYGVKD. CDR3 sequence: CAISESGTANTGELFF. The CDR3 bases are TGTGCCATCAGTGAGTCAGGGACAGCGAACACCGGGGAGCTGTTTTTT.

CDR3 sequence reads: CAWSDRGRQPQHF. The CDR3 DNA is TGTGCCTGGAGCGACAGGGGGCGGCAGCCCCAGCATTTT. The chain employs TRBV30 and TRBJ1-5, with 10 bases fitting TRBD1. The trim removed 3 bases at V and 7 bases at J, leaving 3 bases unmatched. The CDR3 runs 13 residues. Germline loops: CDR1 GTSNPN, CDR2 SVGIG (reference sequence).

The chain is built from TRBV4-3 and TRBJ1-5; TRBD1 is a possible D gene (6 bases). The V end was cut by 0 bases, the J end by 3 bases, with 12 bases between. The CDR3 is 16 residues long. Germline lookup yields CDR1 LGHNA and CDR2 YSLEER. CDR3 sequence reads: CASSQERGAHNQPQHF. The CDR3 bases are TGCGCCAGCAGCCAAGAACGGGGGGCGCACAATCAGCCCCAGCATTTT.

The genes are TRBV9 and TRBJ1-3; D unclear. Germline CDR1 SGDLS, CDR2 YYNGEE. The germline V and J ends were trimmed by 1 base and 0 bases, with 5 bases remaining between them. CDR3 size: 14 residues. CDR3 in amino acids: CASSVIGSGNTIYF. The CDR3 DNA follows: TGTGCCAGCAGCGTAATAGGCTCTGGAAACACCATATATTTT.

This clone showed up just once. The chain joins TRBV7-2 to TRBJ1-2; D may be TRBD1 (6 bases). Trimming pared 4 bases from V and 7 bases from J, leaving 19 bases between. The germline V gene encodes CDR1 SGHTA and CDR2 FQGNSA. The CDR3 is 15 amino acids. CDR3 sequence: CASSSYRVNGGGYTF. The CDR3 nucleotides are TGTGCCAGCAGCTCCTACAGGGTTAACGGCGGTGGCTACACCTTC. Supplemented by reference TRBV7-2 and TRBJ1-2, the full variable domain reads GAGVSQSPSNKVTEKGKDVELRCDPISGHTALYWYRQSLGQGLEFLIYFQGNSAPDKSGLPSDRFSAERTGGSVSTLTIQRTQQEDSAVYLCASSSYRVNGGGYTFGSGTRLTVV.

The V and J genes are TRBV6-1 and TRBJ2-7, with 7 bases identical to TRBD2. The V gene end was trimmed by 7 bases and the J gene end by 3 bases; junction bases not matched to a gene: 6. There are 13 residues in the CDR3. CDR1 and CDR2 from the germline V gene are MNHNS and SASEGT. CDR3 sequence (DNA): TGTGCCAGCACCGCGCGGGAGTTCTACGAGCAGTACTTC. Encoded protein: CASTAREFYEQYF.

The chain has TRBV30 and TRBJ2-3, with 10 bases aligning to TRBD2. CDR1 and CDR2 from the germline V gene are GTSNPN and SVGIG (reference sequence). The V gene end was trimmed by 2 bases and the J gene end by 1 base; junction bases not matched to a gene: 3. This CDR3 is 15 amino acids long. DNA of the CDR3: TGTGCCTGGAGTAACGGACTAGCGGGCACAGATACGCAGTATTTT. This encodes CAWSNGLAGTDTQYF.

The chain has TRBV6-6 and TRBJ1-2, with D possibly TRBD1 on 6 matching bases. V lost 0 bases and J lost 8, with 19 bases in between. Germline assignment: CDR1 MNHNY and CDR2 SVGAGI (reference sequence). This CDR3 is built from 16 residues. DNA of the CDR3: TGTGCCAGCAGTTACTCGAGGGGGGGGCAGGCTGGCGGCTACACCTTC. Its translation: CASSYSRGGQAGGYTF.

The chain uses TRBV30 and TRBJ2-4; unclear D gene. Trimming removed 3 bases from V and 2 bases from J, with 14 bases in between. Germline loops: CDR1 GTSNPN, CDR2 SVGIG (reference sequence). The CDR3 spans 15 residues. This CDR3 is CAWSPGFRSKNIQYF. CDR3 DNA: TGTGCCTGGAGCCCAGGTTTTAGGTCCAAAAACATTCAGTACTTC.